The subject of this entry is one TCR beta chain. Some clones are missing from TCRdb's copy, which holds only in-frame ones; the method was immunoSEQ multiplex PCR. The data contain around 380,000 clones, 80% to 90% of them singletons. Between the trimmed V and J ends, which lost 2 bases and 1 base, there was a span of 8 bases. The CDR3 consists of 13 residues. CDR1 and CDR2 from the germline V gene are GTSNPN and SVGIG (reference sequence). This sample is part of a study of blood T cell repertoires in COVID-19. Looking at the study overall: COVID-19 samples, acute and convalescent, were from the United States, Italy and Spain.

The receptor comes from a man aged 25 to 45 who had recovered from COVID-19. This chain connects TRBV30 to TRBJ1-1, with a possible D match to TRBD1 (5 bases). Source material: PBMCs or T cells enriched from blood (not recorded which). The CDR3 nucleotides are TGTGCCTGGAGTCGGGGGACGAACACTGAAGCTTTCTTT. This gives the protein CAWSRGTNTEAFF.